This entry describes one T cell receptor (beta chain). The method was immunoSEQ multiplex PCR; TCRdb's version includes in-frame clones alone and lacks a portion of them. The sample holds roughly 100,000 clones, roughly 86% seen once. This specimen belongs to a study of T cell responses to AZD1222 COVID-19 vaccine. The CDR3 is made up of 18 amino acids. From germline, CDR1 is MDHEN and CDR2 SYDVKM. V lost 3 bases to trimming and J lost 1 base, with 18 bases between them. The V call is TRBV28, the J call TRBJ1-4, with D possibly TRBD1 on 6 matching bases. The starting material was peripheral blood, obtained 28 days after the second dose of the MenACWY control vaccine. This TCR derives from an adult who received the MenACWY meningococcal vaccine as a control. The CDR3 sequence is CASSFPSYRAVTNEKLFF. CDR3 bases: TGTGCCAGCAGTTTTCCTTCCTACAGGGCTGTAACTAATGAAAAACTGTTTTTT.